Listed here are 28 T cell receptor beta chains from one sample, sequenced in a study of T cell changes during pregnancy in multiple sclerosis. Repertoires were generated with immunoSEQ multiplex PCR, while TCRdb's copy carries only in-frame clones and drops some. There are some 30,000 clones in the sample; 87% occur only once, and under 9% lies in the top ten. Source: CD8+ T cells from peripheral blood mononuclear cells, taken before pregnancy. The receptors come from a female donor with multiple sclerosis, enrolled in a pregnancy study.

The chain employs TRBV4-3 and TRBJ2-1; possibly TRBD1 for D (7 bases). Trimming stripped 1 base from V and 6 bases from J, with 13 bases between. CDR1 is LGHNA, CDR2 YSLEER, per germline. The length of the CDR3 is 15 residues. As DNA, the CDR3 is TGCGCCAGCAGCCAAGGGCCAGGGGGGATCAATGAGCAGTTCTTC. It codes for CASSQGPGGINEQFF.

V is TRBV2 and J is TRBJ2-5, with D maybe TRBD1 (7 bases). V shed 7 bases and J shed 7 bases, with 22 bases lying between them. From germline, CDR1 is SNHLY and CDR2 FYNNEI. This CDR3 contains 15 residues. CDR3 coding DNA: TGTGCCAGCAACATCCGGGGGACAGTTACGGGGACCCAGTACTTC. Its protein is CASNIRGTVTGTQYF.

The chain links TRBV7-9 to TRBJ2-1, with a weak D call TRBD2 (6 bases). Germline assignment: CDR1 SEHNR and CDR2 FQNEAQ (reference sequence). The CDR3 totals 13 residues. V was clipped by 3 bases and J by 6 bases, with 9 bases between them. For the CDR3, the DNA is TGTGCCAGCAGCTTCGGAGGGGCCAATGAGCAGTTCTTC. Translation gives CASSFGGANEQFF.

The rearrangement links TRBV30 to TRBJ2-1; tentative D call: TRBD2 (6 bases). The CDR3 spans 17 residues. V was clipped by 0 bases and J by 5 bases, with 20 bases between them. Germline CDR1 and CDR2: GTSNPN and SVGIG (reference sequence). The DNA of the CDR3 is TGTGCCTGGAGTGTGGATATTGTGGAGGACTACAACAATGAGCAGTTCTTC. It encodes CAWSVDIVEDYNNEQFF.

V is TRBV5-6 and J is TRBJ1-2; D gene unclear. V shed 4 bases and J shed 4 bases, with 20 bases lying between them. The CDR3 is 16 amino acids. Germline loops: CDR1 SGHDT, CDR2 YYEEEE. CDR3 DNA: TGTGCCAGCAGCCTTAGAGGCCGATCTCAAGGCTATGGCTACACCTTC. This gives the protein CASSLRGRSQGYGYTF.

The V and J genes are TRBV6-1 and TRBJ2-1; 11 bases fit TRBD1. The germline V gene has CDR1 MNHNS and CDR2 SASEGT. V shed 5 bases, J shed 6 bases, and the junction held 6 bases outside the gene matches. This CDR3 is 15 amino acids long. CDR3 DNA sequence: TGTGCCAGCAGTATAATGGGGACAGGGGGCAATGAGCAGTTCTTC. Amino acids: CASSIMGTGGNEQFF.

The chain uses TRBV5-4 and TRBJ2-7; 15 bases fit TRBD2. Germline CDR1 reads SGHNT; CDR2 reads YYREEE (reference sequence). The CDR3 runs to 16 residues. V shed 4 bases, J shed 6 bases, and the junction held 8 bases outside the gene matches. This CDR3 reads CASSPGLAGGGVEQYF. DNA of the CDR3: TGTGCCAGCAGCCCGGGACTAGCGGGGGGCGGAGTCGAGCAGTACTTC.

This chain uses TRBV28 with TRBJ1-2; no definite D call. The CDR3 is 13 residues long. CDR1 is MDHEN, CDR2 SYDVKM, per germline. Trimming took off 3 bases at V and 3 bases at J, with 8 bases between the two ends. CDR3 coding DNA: TGTGCCAGCAGTTTGTCCGGAGACTATGGCTACACCTTC. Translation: CASSLSGDYGYTF.

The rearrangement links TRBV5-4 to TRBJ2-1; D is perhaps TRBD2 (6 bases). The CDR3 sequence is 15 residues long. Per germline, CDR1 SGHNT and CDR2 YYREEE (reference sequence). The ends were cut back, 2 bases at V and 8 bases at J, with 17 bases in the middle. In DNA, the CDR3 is TGTGCCAGCAGCTTTTTCGGGGGTCTCGGCGATGAGCAGTTCTTC. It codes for CASSFFGGLGDEQFF.

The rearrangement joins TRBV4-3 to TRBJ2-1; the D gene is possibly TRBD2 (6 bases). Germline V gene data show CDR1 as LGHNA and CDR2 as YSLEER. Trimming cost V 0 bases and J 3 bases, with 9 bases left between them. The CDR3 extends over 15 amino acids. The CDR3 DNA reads TGCGCCAGCAGCCAAGATAGGGACTTCTACAATGAGCAGTTCTTC. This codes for CASSQDRDFYNEQFF.

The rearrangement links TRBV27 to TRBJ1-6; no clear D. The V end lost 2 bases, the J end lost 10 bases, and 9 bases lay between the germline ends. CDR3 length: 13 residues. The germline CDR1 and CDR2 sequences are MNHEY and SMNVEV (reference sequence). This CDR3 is CASSLGPGSPLHF. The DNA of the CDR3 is TGTGCCAGCAGTTTAGGGCCGGGGTCACCCCTCCACTTT.

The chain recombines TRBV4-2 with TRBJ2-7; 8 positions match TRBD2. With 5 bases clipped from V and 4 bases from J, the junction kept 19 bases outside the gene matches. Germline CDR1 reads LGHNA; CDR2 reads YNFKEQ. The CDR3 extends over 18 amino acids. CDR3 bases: TGTGCCAGCAGCGGACTAGCCCCACGGGGAAATACCTTTTACGAGCAGTACTTC. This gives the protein CASSGLAPRGNTFYEQYF.

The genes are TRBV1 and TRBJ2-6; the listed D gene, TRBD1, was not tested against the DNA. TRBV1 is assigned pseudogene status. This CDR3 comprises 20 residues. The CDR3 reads CTSEVSKTGTGCSGANVLTF. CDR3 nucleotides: TGCACCAGCGAAGTTTCGAAAACCGGGACAGGGTGTTCTGGGGCCAACGTCCTGACTTTC.

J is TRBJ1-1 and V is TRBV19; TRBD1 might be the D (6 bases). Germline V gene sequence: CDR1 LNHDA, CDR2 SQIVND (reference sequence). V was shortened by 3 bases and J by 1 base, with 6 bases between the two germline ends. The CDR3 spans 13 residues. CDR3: CASSMTGNTEAFF. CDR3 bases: TGTGCCAGTAGTATGACAGGGAACACTGAAGCTTTCTTT.

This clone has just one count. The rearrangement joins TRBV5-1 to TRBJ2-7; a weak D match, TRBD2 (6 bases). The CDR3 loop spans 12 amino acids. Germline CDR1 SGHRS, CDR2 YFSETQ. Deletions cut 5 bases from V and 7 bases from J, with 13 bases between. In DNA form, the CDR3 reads TGCGCCAGCAGGGGTCTAGCGTCTGAGCAGTACTTC. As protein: CASRGLASEQYF.

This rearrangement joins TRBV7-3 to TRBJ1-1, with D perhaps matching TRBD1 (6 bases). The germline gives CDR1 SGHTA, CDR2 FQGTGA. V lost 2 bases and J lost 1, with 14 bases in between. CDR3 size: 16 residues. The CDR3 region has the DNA TGTGCCAGCAGCTTATCAGGGGCTAACGCGAACACTGAAGCTTTCTTT. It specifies CASSLSGANANTEAFF.

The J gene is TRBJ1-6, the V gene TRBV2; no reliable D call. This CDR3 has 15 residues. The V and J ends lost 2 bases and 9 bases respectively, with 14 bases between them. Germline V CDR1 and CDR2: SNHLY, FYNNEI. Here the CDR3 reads CASSEIGGDTSPLHF. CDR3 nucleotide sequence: TGTGCCAGCAGTGAAATCGGCGGGGATACTTCACCCCTCCACTTT.

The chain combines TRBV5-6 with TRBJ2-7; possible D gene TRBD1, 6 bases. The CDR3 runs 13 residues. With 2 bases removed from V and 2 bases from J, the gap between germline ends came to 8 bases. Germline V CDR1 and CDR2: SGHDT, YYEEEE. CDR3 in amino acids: CASSFQGPYEQYF. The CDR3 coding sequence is TGTGCCAGCAGCTTTCAGGGGCCCTACGAGCAGTACTTC.

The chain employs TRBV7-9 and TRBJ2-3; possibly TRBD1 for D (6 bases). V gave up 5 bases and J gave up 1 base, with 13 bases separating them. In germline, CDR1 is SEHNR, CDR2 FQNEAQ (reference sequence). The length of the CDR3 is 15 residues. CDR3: CASSRGGHGTDTQYF. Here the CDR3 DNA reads TGTGCCAGCAGCAGAGGGGGTCACGGCACAGATACGCAGTATTTT.

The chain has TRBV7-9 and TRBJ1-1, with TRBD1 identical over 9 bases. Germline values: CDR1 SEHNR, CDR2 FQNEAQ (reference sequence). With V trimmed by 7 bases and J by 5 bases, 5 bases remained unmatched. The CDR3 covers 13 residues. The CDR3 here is CASTGQGRTEAFF. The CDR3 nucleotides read TGTGCCAGCACCGGACAGGGGAGGACTGAAGCTTTCTTT.

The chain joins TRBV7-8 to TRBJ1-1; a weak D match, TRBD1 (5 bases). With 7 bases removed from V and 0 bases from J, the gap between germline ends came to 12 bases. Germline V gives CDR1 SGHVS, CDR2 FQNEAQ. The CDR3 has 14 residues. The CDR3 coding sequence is TGTGCCAGCACCCTTTCGGGGGTGAACACTGAAGCTTTCTTT. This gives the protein CASTLSGVNTEAFF. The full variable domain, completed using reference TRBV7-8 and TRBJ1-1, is GAGVSQSPRYKVAKRGQDVALRCDPISGHVSLFWYQQALGQGPEFLTYFQNEAQLDKSGLPSDRFFAERPEGSVSTLKIQRTQQEDSAVYLCASTLSGVNTEAFFGQGTRLTVV.

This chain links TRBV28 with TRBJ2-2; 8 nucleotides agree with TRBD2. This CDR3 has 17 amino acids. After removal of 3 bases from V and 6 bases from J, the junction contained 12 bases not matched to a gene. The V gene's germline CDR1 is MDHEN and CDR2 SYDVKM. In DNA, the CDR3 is TGTGCCAGCAGTTTCCTGGAGGGACTAGAATTCGCCGGGGAGCTGTTTTTT. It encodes CASSFLEGLEFAGELFF.

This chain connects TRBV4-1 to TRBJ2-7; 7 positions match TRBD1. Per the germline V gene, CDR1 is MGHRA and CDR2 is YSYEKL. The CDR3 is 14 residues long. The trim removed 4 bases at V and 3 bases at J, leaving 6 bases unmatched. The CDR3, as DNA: TGCGCCAGCAGCCCGGCGACAGGGTTCTACGAGCAGTACTTC. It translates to CASSPATGFYEQYF.

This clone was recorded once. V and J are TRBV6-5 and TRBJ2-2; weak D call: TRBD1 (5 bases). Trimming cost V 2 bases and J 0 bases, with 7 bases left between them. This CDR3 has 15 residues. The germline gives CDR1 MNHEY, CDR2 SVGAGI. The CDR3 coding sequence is TGTGCCAGCAGTTACCTGACAGCGAACACCGGGGAGCTGTTTTTT. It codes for CASSYLTANTGELFF.

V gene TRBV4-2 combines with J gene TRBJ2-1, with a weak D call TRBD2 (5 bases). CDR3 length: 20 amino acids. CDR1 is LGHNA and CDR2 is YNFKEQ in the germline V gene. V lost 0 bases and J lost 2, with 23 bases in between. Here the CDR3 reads CASSQEGAEAEMGAYNEQFF. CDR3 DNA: TGTGCCAGCAGCCAAGAAGGCGCCGAAGCCGAGATGGGAGCCTACAATGAGCAGTTCTTC.

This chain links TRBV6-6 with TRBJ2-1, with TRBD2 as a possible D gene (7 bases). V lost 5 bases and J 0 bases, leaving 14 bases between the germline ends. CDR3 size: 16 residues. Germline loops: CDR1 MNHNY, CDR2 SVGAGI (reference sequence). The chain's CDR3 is CASSAGASVSYNEQFF. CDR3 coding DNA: TGTGCCAGCAGTGCGGGGGCTAGCGTCTCCTACAATGAGCAGTTCTTC.

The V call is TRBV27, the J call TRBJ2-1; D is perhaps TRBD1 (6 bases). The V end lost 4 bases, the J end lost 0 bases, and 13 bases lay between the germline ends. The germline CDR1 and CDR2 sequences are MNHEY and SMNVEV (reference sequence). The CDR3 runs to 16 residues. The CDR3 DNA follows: TGTGCCAGCAGTTCCAGGGGTTCAAGCTCCTACAATGAGCAGTTCTTC. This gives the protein CASSSRGSSSYNEQFF.

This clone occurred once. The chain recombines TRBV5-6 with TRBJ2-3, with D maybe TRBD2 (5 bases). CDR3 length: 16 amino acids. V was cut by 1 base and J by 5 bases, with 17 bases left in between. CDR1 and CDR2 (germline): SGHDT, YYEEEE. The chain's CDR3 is CASSLTAEAGGDTQYF. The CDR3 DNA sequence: TGTGCCAGCAGCTTGACAGCGGAGGCAGGAGGAGATACGCAGTATTTT.